These 26 T cell receptor beta chains originate from one sample sequenced in a study of T-cell memory formation after mild COVID-19. TCRdb called the 5' RACE reads again in MiXCR, with one record for every CDR3 protein. The profile covers roughly 130,000 distinct CDR3 sequences, with 15% to 20% appearing a single time and more than 11% taken by the ten largest. The sequencing input was PBMCs or a T cell subset sorted from them (not recorded which). The receptors stem from an adult woman who had mild COVID-19 (a few samples of this study predate the infection). Cell type and time point are not known.

The rearrangement joins TRBV7-8 to TRBJ2-1; 8 positions match TRBD2. Trimming removed 5 bases from V and 2 bases from J; junction bases left unmatched: 5. Germline V gene data show CDR1 as SGHVS and CDR2 as FQNEAQ. The CDR3 extends over 15 amino acids. CDR3: CASSTLAGPYNEQFF. In nucleotides, the CDR3 is TGTGCCAGCAGCACGCTAGCGGGCCCCTACAATGAGCAGTTCTTC.

The rearrangement joins TRBV18 to TRBJ2-7; 7 positions match TRBD2. The V gene's germline CDR1 is KGHSH and CDR2 LQKENI. The CDR3 runs to 13 residues. After removal of 5 bases from V and 3 bases from J, the junction contained 4 bases not matched to a gene. The CDR3 sequence: CASSTSGGYEQYF. DNA for the CDR3: TGTGCCAGCTCAACATCGGGGGGCTACGAGCAGTACTTC.

This clonotype has more than one count but fewer than ten. The V call is TRBV7-8, the J call TRBJ2-5, with TRBD2 as a possible D gene (6 bases). CDR1 SGHVS and CDR2 FQNEAQ come from the germline V gene. The CDR3 is 15 residues long. Trimming took off 7 bases at V and 8 bases at J, with 23 bases between the two ends. CDR3 in DNA: TGTGCCAGCACCCGGAGGGACTCTCTGAGAGAAACCCAGTACTTC. Translating gives CASTRRDSLRETQYF.

The genes are TRBV21-1 and TRBJ2-5; TRBD2, the table's D call, lacks a check against the DNA. TRBV21-1 is termed a pseudogene. This CDR3 is built from 15 residues. The CDR3 spells CASSIRAPVRETQYF. The CDR3 DNA reads TGTGCCAGCAGCATCCGGGCCCCGGTAAGAGAGACCCAGTACTTC.

The rearrangement links TRBV11-3 to TRBJ2-3; unclear D gene. Germline lookup yields CDR1 SGHNT and CDR2 YENEEA. CDR3 length equals 13 residues. Trimming shortened V by 3 bases and J by 4 bases, and 8 bases separated the two germline ends. CDR3 coding DNA: TGTGCCAGCAGCTTCCGTATTCCAGATACGCAGTATTTT. Its protein product is CASSFRIPDTQYF.

There are a few counts of this clonotype. The rearrangement joins TRBV20-1 to TRBJ2-3; D is perhaps TRBD1 (6 bases). The germline V gene has CDR1 DFQATT and CDR2 SNEGSKA (reference sequence). Trimming cost V 4 bases and J 0 bases, with 11 bases left between them. This CDR3 spans 14 amino acids. CDR3 bases: TGCAGTGCTATTGCAGGGGTGAGCACAGATACGCAGTATTTT. It yields the protein CSAIAGVSTDTQYF.

This clonotype was seen more than once but under ten times. The J gene is TRBJ1-4, the V gene TRBV10-3, with 8 bases fitting TRBD1. Losses at the gene ends were 0 bases for V and 3 bases for J; bases not matched to a gene: 0. The CDR3 is 15 residues long. Germline loops: CDR1 ENHRY, CDR2 SYGVKD. The CDR3 here is CAISESDRANEKLFF. For the CDR3, the DNA is TGTGCCATCAGTGAGTCGGACAGGGCTAATGAAAAACTGTTTTTT.

This clonotype has a handful of counts. V and J are TRBV12-3 or TRBV12-4 and TRBJ2-2, with a tentative D call TRBD1 (5 bases). Trimming cost V 0 bases and J 4 bases, with 9 bases left between them. CDR3 size: 15 residues. The CDR3 here is CASSLALQGTGELFF. The CDR3 DNA reads TGTGCCAGCAGTTTAGCTCTGCAGGGCACCGGGGAGCTGTTTTTT.

The chain links TRBV30 to TRBJ2-6; 7 bases match TRBD1. Germline trimming cut 7 bases from V and 0 bases from J; bases unmatched to any gene: 12. CDR1 is GTSNPN and CDR2 is SVGIG in the germline V gene (reference sequence). CDR3 size: 17 residues. The CDR3 reads CASDSGTVSSGANVLTF. The CDR3 coding sequence is TGTGCCTCCGACTCCGGGACAGTGTCCTCTGGGGCCAACGTCCTGACTTTC.

This clonotype came up many times. The chain combines TRBV7-8 with TRBJ2-7; 9 nucleotides match TRBD1. Per the germline V gene, CDR1 is SGHVS and CDR2 is FQNEAQ. V gave up 5 bases and J gave up 3 bases; unmatched junction bases: 5. The CDR3 is made up of 14 amino acids. The CDR3 reads CASSPGTGFYEQYF. The CDR3 nucleotides read TGTGCCAGCAGCCCCGGGACAGGGTTCTACGAGCAGTACTTC.

The gene calls are TRBV18 and TRBJ1-4, with unresolved D. This CDR3 spans 14 amino acids. The V gene lost 3 bases and the J gene lost 7 bases, with 12 bases spanning the gap. CDR1 and CDR2 (germline): KGHSH, LQKENI. The CDR3 bases are TGTGCCAGCTCACCGGAGGGAGGCGGTGAAAAACTGTTTTTT. It is translated as CASSPEGGGEKLFF.

The chain uses TRBV24-1 and TRBJ1-2; 7 nucleotides align to TRBD1. The germline gives CDR1 KGHDR, CDR2 SFDVKD. V lost 7 bases and J lost 3; bases outside the gene matches: 7. The CDR3 has 14 residues. The CDR3 loop reads CATSTTGLDYGYTF. The CDR3 DNA follows: TGTGCCACCAGCACGACAGGGCTAGACTATGGCTACACCTTC.

This clonotype was counted a few times. This chain joins TRBV29-1 and TRBJ1-2; 8 bases align to TRBD1. The J segment lost 4 bases and the V segment lost 6 bases, leaving 10 bases of the junction unmatched. Germline loops: CDR1 SQVTM, CDR2 ANQGSEA. The CDR3 is made up of 14 amino acids. CDR3 DNA sequence: TGCAGCGTCGAGGACAGGGTTTTTAGCTATGGCTACACCTTC. Protein: CSVEDRVFSYGYTF.

The V call is TRBV7-9, the J call TRBJ2-2, with a tentative D call TRBD1 (6 bases). Trimming took 0 bases from V and 0 from J, leaving 14 bases between them. CDR3 length: 18 residues. Germline CDR1 SEHNR, CDR2 FQNEAQ (reference sequence). The CDR3 nucleotides read TGTGCCAGCAGCTTAGCCAAGACAGGTCTTACGAACACCGGGGAGCTGTTTTTT. Amino acid sequence: CASSLAKTGLTNTGELFF. The full variable domain, rest sourced from reference TRBV7-9 and TRBJ2-2, is DTGVSQNPRHKITKRGQNVTFRCDPISEHNRLYWYRQTLGQGPEFLTYFQNEAQLEKSRLLSDRFSAERPKGSFSTLEIQRTEQGDSAMYLCASSLAKTGLTNTGELFFGEGSRLTVL.

This clonotype was seen many times. The rearrangement uses TRBV5-1 and TRBJ2-6; D is unresolved. This CDR3 has 16 residues. In germline, CDR1 is SGHRS, CDR2 YFSETQ. Trimming took off 0 bases at V and 0 bases at J, with 7 bases between the two ends. The CDR3 sequence is CASSLDGNSGANVLTF. The CDR3, as DNA: TGCGCCAGCAGCTTGGACGGCAACTCTGGGGCCAACGTCCTGACTTTC.

J is TRBJ1-5 and V is TRBV27, with D perhaps TRBD1 (5 bases). The CDR3 is 14 residues long. Trimming left V 8 bases short and J 6 bases short, with 17 bases between. CDR1 is MNHEY and CDR2 is SMNVEV in the germline V gene (reference sequence). CDR3 sequence: CASPGGWDGQPQHF. The CDR3 region has the DNA TGTGCCAGCCCTGGAGGGTGGGACGGTCAGCCCCAGCATTTT.

This clonotype was seen more than once but under ten times. V is TRBV12-3 or TRBV12-4 and J is TRBJ2-3; TRBD2 is a possible D gene (6 bases). The CDR3 sequence is 18 residues long. V lost 4 bases and J lost 0, with 20 bases in between. This CDR3 is CASSSTRGLALSTDTQYF. The CDR3 nucleotides read TGTGCCAGCAGTTCTACTCGTGGGCTAGCGTTAAGCACAGATACGCAGTATTTT.

This clonotype was detected only a few times. This sequence joins TRBV3-1 and TRBJ2-7; no clear D gene. The CDR3 covers 12 residues. The germline CDR1 and CDR2 sequences are LGHDT and YNNKEL (reference sequence). Trimming took 0 bases from V and 7 from J, leaving 7 bases between them. CDR3 region: CASSQDPAEQYF. The CDR3 coding sequence is TGTGCCAGCAGCCAAGATCCCGCGGAGCAGTACTTC.

The chain has TRBV6-2 or TRBV6-3 and TRBJ2-7, with no clear D. Germline V gene lookup returns CDR1 MNHEY and CDR2 SVGEGT. CDR3 length: 13 residues. Trimming pared 5 bases from V and 3 bases from J, leaving 11 bases between. The CDR3 sequence is CASSPERYYEQYF. CDR3 nucleotides: TGTGCCAGCAGTCCGGAGAGGTACTACGAGCAGTACTTC.

Many counts were recorded for this clonotype. The genes are TRBV20-1 and TRBJ2-5; 12 nucleotides match TRBD2. CDR3 length equals 14 residues. Losses at the gene ends were 5 bases for V and 4 bases for J; bases not matched to a gene: 5. Per germline, CDR1 DFQATT and CDR2 SNEGSKA (reference sequence). This chain's CDR3 is CSAPLLAGGETQYF. As DNA, the CDR3 is TGCAGTGCTCCCCTACTAGCGGGAGGAGAGACCCAGTACTTC.

The chain joins TRBV5-1 to TRBJ2-3; TRBD2 matches 7 bases. The CDR3 extends over 15 amino acids. The ends lost 1 base at V and 2 bases at J; junction bases unmatched: 4. The germline V gene has CDR1 SGHRS and CDR2 YFSETQ. CDR3 coding DNA: TGCGCCAGCAGCTTGCCTAGCGGTCCCACAGATACGCAGTATTTT. Translation gives CASSLPSGPTDTQYF.

There are a few counts of this clonotype. This chain joins TRBV27 and TRBJ2-7; TRBD2 agrees at 7 bases. Germline CDR1 reads MNHEY; CDR2 reads SMNVEV (reference sequence). The ends lost 1 base at V and 0 bases at J; junction bases unmatched: 3. This CDR3 spans 15 amino acids. This CDR3 is CASSLWGTNSYEQYF. The CDR3 DNA is TGTGCCAGCAGTTTATGGGGGACTAACTCCTACGAGCAGTACTTC.

The chain uses TRBV5-1 and TRBJ1-4, with a weak D call TRBD1 (6 bases). This CDR3 comprises 15 residues. The germline CDR1 and CDR2 sequences are SGHRS and YFSETQ. V lost 0 bases and J lost 8, with 14 bases in between. Here the CDR3 reads CASSLGDIVAEKLFF. CDR3 DNA sequence: TGCGCCAGCAGCTTGGGGGACATAGTAGCCGAAAAACTGTTTTTT. The whole variable domain, filled in from reference TRBV5-1 and TRBJ1-4, reads KAGVTQTPRYLIKTRGQQVTLSCSPISGHRSVSWYQQTPGQGLQFLFEYFSETQRNKGNFPGRFSGRQFSNSRSEMNVSTLELGDSALYLCASSLGDIVAEKLFFGSGTQLSVL.

This clonotype has just a few counts. This sequence joins TRBV6-5 and TRBJ1-5; D is unresolved. Germline values: CDR1 MNHEY, CDR2 SVGAGI. The CDR3 is 14 residues long. The germline V and J ends were trimmed by 6 bases and 5 bases, with 14 bases remaining between them. Here the CDR3 reads CASRPLSRDQPQHF. The CDR3 DNA follows: TGTGCCAGCAGACCTCTCAGTCGGGATCAGCCCCAGCATTTT.

The table lists this clonotype with a few counts. V gene TRBV12-3 or TRBV12-4 combines with J gene TRBJ2-3, with 7 positions matching TRBD2. With 5 bases clipped from V and 3 bases from J, the junction kept 11 bases outside the gene matches. There are 16 residues in the CDR3. DNA of the CDR3: TGTGCCAGCAGTCCACGAGCGGGGAATGGGACAGATACGCAGTATTTT. Translating gives CASSPRAGNGTDTQYF.

The chain couples TRBV6-5 to TRBJ1-2; no clear D. The CDR3 is made up of 13 amino acids. The V and J ends lost 5 bases and 3 bases respectively, with 10 bases between them. Germline values: CDR1 MNHEY, CDR2 SVGAGI. The CDR3, as DNA: TGTGCCAGCAGTCGCCGACGGGACTATGGCTACACCTTC. Protein sequence: CASSRRRDYGYTF.